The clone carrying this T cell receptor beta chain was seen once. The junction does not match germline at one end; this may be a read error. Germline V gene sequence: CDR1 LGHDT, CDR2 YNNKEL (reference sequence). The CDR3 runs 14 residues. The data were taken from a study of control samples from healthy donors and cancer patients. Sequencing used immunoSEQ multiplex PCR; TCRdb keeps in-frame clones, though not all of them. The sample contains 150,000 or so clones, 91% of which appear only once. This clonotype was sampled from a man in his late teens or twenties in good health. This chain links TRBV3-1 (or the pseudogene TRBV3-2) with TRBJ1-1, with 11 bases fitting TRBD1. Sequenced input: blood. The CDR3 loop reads CASTQGTGGTEAFF. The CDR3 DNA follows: TGTGCCAGCACCCAAGGGACAGGGGGCACTGAAGCTTTCTTT.